The 14 T cell receptor beta chains reported below all come from one sample, sequenced in a study of shared clonotypes between healthy human individuals. Clones were read by immunoSEQ multiplex PCR, and TCRdb kept only the in-frame ones, dropping some. The sample contains some 1.4 million clones, around 97% of which appear only once. The sample comprised naive CD4+ T cells sorted from blood. Stated subset: CD45RA+ positively selected. The receptor set was obtained from a man aged 25-45 years in good health.

The rearrangement uses TRBV11-2 and TRBJ2-7, with 9 bases identical to TRBD2. Germline CDR1 and CDR2: SGHAT and FQNNGV. This CDR3 contains 18 residues. V was clipped by 4 bases and J by 4 bases; unmatched bases: 17. CDR3 protein: CASSSLKGGAGGSYEQYF. The CDR3, as DNA: TGTGCCAGCAGCTCCCTCAAGGGAGGAGCGGGAGGATCTTACGAGCAGTACTTC.

This rearrangement joins TRBV5-4 to TRBJ1-3; tentative D call: TRBD1 (5 bases). Per germline, CDR1 SGHNT and CDR2 YYREEE (reference sequence). V lost 0 bases and J lost 0, with 7 bases in between. CDR3 size: 15 residues. CDR3 protein: CASSLGGVSGNTIYF. For the CDR3, the DNA is TGTGCCAGCAGCTTGGGGGGGGTCTCTGGAAACACCATATATTTT.

The chain couples TRBV7-9 to TRBJ1-2; D is unresolved. This CDR3 region has 14 residues. Germline V gene lookup returns CDR1 SEHNR and CDR2 FQNEAQ (reference sequence). V was shortened by 2 bases and J by 8 bases, with 15 bases between the two germline ends. CDR3 region: CASSLSGPPSGYTF. CDR3 DNA sequence: TGTGCCAGCAGCTTATCGGGCCCGCCGTCCGGCTACACCTTC.

This clone was counted a few times. Other DNA variants within this sample encode the same CDR3. This chain joins TRBV5-1 and TRBJ2-3; D ambiguous. The germline V and J ends were trimmed by 0 bases and 0 bases, with 5 bases remaining between them. The CDR3 runs 14 residues. Per the germline V gene, CDR1 is SGHRS and CDR2 is YFSETQ. CDR3 amino acids: CASSLVQSTDTQYF. The CDR3 DNA reads as TGCGCCAGCAGCTTGGTCCAGAGCACAGATACGCAGTATTTT.

The chain has TRBV7-9 and TRBJ2-7; 10 bases match TRBD2. After removal of 1 base from V and 6 bases from J, the junction contained 12 bases not matched to a gene. The germline V gene encodes CDR1 SEHNR and CDR2 FQNEAQ (reference sequence). The CDR3 contains 17 residues. The CDR3 region is CASSLGVGLAGAREQYF. DNA of the CDR3: TGTGCCAGCAGCTTAGGGGTGGGTCTAGCGGGAGCTCGCGAGCAGTACTTC. The full variable domain, rest sourced from reference TRBV7-9 and TRBJ2-7, is DTGVSQNPRHKITKRGQNVTFRCDPISEHNRLYWYRQTLGQGPEFLTYFQNEAQLEKSRLLSDRFSAERPKGSFSTLEIQRTEQGDSAMYLCASSLGVGLAGAREQYFGPGTRLTVT.

V usage is TRBV28 and J usage is TRBJ1-1; 7 nucleotides align to TRBD1. Germline trimming cut 5 bases from V and 1 base from J; bases unmatched to any gene: 7. This CDR3 has 15 residues. Germline CDR1 reads MDHEN; CDR2 reads SYDVKM. CDR3 amino acids: CASSTRGTANTEAFF. As DNA, the CDR3 is TGTGCCAGCAGTACGAGAGGGACAGCGAACACTGAAGCTTTCTTT.

This chain links TRBV28 with TRBJ2-1; D gene ambiguous. The V end was cut by 5 bases, the J end by 5 bases, with 16 bases between. CDR3 length: 15 residues. CDR1 and CDR2 from the germline V gene are MDHEN and SYDVKM. The chain's CDR3 is CASSPGLRSNNEQFF. The DNA of the CDR3 is TGTGCCAGCAGTCCCGGGTTGAGATCCAACAATGAGCAGTTCTTC.

This clone was seen a single time. This chain joins TRBV19 and TRBJ2-2; D is tentatively TRBD1 or TRBD2 (6 bases each). The V end was cut by 4 bases, the J end by 4 bases, with 13 bases between. Germline CDR1 and CDR2: LNHDA and SQIVND (reference sequence). The CDR3 runs 15 residues. The CDR3 region is CASSRGPGSTGELFF. The DNA of the CDR3 is TGTGCCAGTAGTAGGGGGCCCGGGAGCACCGGGGAGCTGTTTTTT.

In its sample, this clone was seen once. The chain employs TRBV9 and TRBJ1-3; 12 bases fit TRBD1. This CDR3 spans 17 amino acids. Germline V gene data show CDR1 as SGDLS and CDR2 as YYNGEE. The J segment lost 2 bases and the V segment lost 3 bases, leaving 6 bases of the junction unmatched. CDR3 residues: CASSAPGTGGTGNTIYF. The CDR3, as DNA: TGTGCCAGCAGCGCCCCCGGGACAGGGGGCACTGGAAACACCATATATTTT.

The rearrangement joins TRBV4-3 to TRBJ2-1; TRBD1 aligns across 7 bases. From germline, CDR1 is LGHNA and CDR2 YSLEER. This CDR3 is built from 15 residues. After removal of 0 bases from V and 8 bases from J, the junction contained 7 bases not matched to a gene. CDR3 loop: CASSQDRGNYDEQFF. The CDR3 nucleotides read TGCGCCAGCAGCCAAGACAGGGGGAATTACGATGAGCAGTTCTTC.

This chain joins TRBV7-8 and TRBJ2-3; 12 bases line up with TRBD2. The J segment lost 6 bases and the V segment lost 5 bases, leaving 6 bases of the junction unmatched. CDR3 size: 15 residues. Germline V gene sequence: CDR1 SGHVS, CDR2 FQNEAQ. CDR3 loop: CASSKTSGRFDTQYF. CDR3 sequence (DNA): TGTGCCAGCAGCAAAACTAGCGGGAGGTTCGATACGCAGTATTTT.

This clone was detected once. The chain joins TRBV28 to TRBJ2-4; D ambiguous. Looked up from germline, CDR1 is MDHEN and CDR2 is SYDVKM. The CDR3 has 16 residues. Trimming removed 2 bases at V and 7 bases at J, with 18 bases between. The CDR3: CASSLRAQVTTNIQYF. Written as DNA, the CDR3 is TGTGCCAGCAGTTTAAGGGCGCAGGTGACGACTAACATTCAGTACTTC.

This clone was seen just once. One junction end does not reproduce the germline sequence, and a read error may be involved. The V and J genes are TRBV7-8 and TRBJ2-2; 9 bases are shared with TRBD1. The CDR3 extends over 16 amino acids. Germline V gene lookup returns CDR1 SGHVS and CDR2 FQNEAQ. The CDR3 sequence: CASSLGTGAKHRGAVF. CDR3 nucleotides: TGTGCCAGCAGCTTAGGGACAGGGGCGAAACACCGGGGAGCTGTTTTT. Full variable domain (outside the CDR3, taken from reference TRBV7-8 and TRBJ2-2): GAGVSQSPRYKVAKRGQDVALRCDPISGHVSLFWYQQALGQGPEFLTYFQNEAQLDKSGLPSDRFFAERPEGSVSTLKIQRTQQEDSAVYLCASSLGTGAKHRGAVFGEGSRLTVL.

V usage is TRBV6-6 and J usage is TRBJ2-3; D remains ambiguous. CDR1 is MNHNY, CDR2 SVGAGI, per germline (reference sequence). Deletions cut 7 bases from V and 0 bases from J, with 14 bases between. The CDR3 runs to 15 residues. In nucleotides, the CDR3 is TGTGCCAGCACCCTGGGGTCCTATAGCACAGATACGCAGTATTTT. Translated: CASTLGSYSTDTQYF.